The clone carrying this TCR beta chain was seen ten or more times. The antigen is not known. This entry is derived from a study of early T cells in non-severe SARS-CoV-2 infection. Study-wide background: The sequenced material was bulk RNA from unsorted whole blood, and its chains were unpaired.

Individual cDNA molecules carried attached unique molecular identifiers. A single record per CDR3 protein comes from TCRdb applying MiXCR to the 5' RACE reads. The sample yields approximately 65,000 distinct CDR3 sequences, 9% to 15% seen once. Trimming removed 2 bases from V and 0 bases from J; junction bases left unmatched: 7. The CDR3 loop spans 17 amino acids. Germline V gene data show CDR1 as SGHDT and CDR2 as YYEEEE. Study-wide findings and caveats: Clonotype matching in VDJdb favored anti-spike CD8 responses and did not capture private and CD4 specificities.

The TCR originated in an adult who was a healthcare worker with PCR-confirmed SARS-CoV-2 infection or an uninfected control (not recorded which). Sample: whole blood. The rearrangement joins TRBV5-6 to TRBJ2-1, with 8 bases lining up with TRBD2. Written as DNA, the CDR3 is TGTGCCAGCAGCTTTCTGGCCAGCGGGGGCTCCTACAATGAGCAGTTCTTC. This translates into CASSFLASGGSYNEQFF.